This T cell receptor beta chain was captured by sequencing in a study of neurological immune-mediated disorders (dated by TCRdb to about 2019). For context, the study as a whole: Among the roughly 35 multiple sclerosis patients, approximately 30 had relapsing-remitting MS and 3 had secondary progressive MS. Using UMI-based sequencing, the study compared peripheral blood TCR-beta repertoires from patients with HTLV-I-associated myelopathy (HAM/TSP), patients with multiple sclerosis, and healthy controls. Alongside PBMC samples, the set of more than 85 TCR-beta libraries contained longitudinal samples, technical triplicates, and paired CD4+ and CD8+ T-cell subsets that had been sorted. The cohort included 68 subjects: some 14 with HAM/TSP, approximately 34 with multiple sclerosis, and approximately 20 healthy controls.

cDNA synthesis used template-switch 5'RACE with a primer carrying a 10-nucleotide random unique molecular identifier tagging each TCR transcript. Over 180 million TCR-beta sequences, covering 15-18 subjects, were produced in each sequencing run. Total RNA was extracted with the RNeasy kit. TCR-beta VDJ regions were amplified with primers for the TCR constant region and the 5'RACE anchor, using the KAPA Real-time Library Amplification kit. A first PCR added sample indexes and Illumina adaptors, after which a second PCR increased the library yield. After purification with Ampure beads, the TCR product of roughly 650 bp was size-selected on a 2% E-gel SizeSelection system. Before pooling, library quality was checked on a Bioanalyzer, concentration was measured with Qubit, and libraries were quantified with the Kapa Library Quantification kit. An Illumina HiSeq 2500 was used to sequence the libraries paired-end at 2 x 150 bp. To increase sequence diversity, about 25-31% phiX was spiked into each library pool. The published analysis was carried out like this. Quality-filtered reads were processed with the UMI-based MiGEC pipeline, and over 90% of raw TCR sequences were removed by the MiGEC pipeline during error correction. IMGT germline references were used for alignment of VDJ genes, and clonotypes were defined by a unique CDR3 amino acid sequence together with V-J genes. VDJtools evaluated clonal expansion, Shannon diversity and CDR3 relatedness (CalcPairwiseDistances, ClusterSamples); CLCbio workbench built phylogenetic trees. Expanded clones were defined as having at least 8 unique UMIs, based on coefficient-of-variation modelling across technical triplicates. Clones were called with MiXCR by TCRdb after fastp trimmed the public reads at Q25, and only in-frame beta chains were retained. Here each entry gathers all rows of one CDR3 protein and keeps the most common genes and DNA. The V and J calls shown here were made by TCRdb, not taken from the authors' results. The sample table contains about 62,000 distinct CDR3 sequences; only one count was recorded for over 3.5% of them. The ten largest clones add up to roughly 2.2% of the sample.

This clonotype was seen ten or more times. The antigen this receptor binds is unknown. It has no much larger one-base neighbor in the sample; base qualities were not kept. Including cysteine and phenylalanine, the CDR3 has 16 amino acids. The entry retains the CDR3 DNA only, 48 bases that are in frame from base 1. CDR1 and CDR2 were assigned from the germline V gene (reference sequence) as DFQATT and SNEGSKA. V has 3 bases trimmed and J has 4 bases trimmed; junction bases matching no gene number 6. The research as a whole found: In a phylogenetic analysis, the repertoires of 18 out of 34 MS patients fell into a single cluster of related CDR3 sequences, pointing to a possible signature at the repertoire level. No identical CDR3 amino acid sequences were shared among expanded clones across subjects, suggesting private TCR-beta repertoires in all groups. The MS cluster was not associated with any clinical or MRI features, and the authors stated that larger cohorts are needed. TCR clonal expansion was highest in HAM/TSP patients and lowest in MS patients, with MS patients falling below even healthy controls.

Unsorted PBMC libraries were generated from 2 million PBMCs stored in RNAlater at -80 °C until RNA extraction. Multiple sclerosis patients were enrolled in a US clinical protocol under which disease progression was evaluated by magnetic resonance imaging. Peripheral blood was subjected to Ficoll-Hypaque density gradient centrifugation to isolate PBMCs, which were then cryopreserved in liquid nitrogen. The rearranged chain carries TRBV20-1 and TRBJ2-2, with 12 central nucleotides matching TRBD2. The receptor's source is a woman between 50 and 59 years old with multiple sclerosis. Sequences were obtained from PBMCs. The nucleotides read TGCAGTGCTAGGCTAGCGGGAGGGCGTAGCACCGGGGAGCTGTTTTTT. Its coded protein is CSARLAGGRSTGELFF.